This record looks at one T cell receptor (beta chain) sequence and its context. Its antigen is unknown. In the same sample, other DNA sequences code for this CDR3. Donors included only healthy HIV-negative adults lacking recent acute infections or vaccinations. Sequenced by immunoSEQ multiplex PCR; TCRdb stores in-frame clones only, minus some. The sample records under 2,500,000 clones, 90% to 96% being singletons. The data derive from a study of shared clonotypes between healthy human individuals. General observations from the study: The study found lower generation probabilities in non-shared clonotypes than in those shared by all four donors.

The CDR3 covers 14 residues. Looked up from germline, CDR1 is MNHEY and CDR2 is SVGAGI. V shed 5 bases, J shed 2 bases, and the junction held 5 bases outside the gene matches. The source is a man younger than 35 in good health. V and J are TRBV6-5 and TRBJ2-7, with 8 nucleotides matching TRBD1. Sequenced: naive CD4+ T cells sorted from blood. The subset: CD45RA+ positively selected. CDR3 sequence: CASSKGQGTYEQYF. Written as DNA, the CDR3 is TGTGCCAGCAGTAAAGGACAGGGTACCTACGAGCAGTACTTC.